These T cell receptor beta chains were read from a single sample in a study of T cell repertoires in cytomegalovirus infection. These receptors are not linked to any known antigen. MiXCR, applied by TCRdb to the reads, yields one record per CDR3 protein. The sample contains some 800,000 distinct CDR3 sequences, roughly 28% of which appear only once. The starting material was cultured CD8+ T cells from PBMCs, obtained from culture after CMV antigen stimulation. These receptors all stem from a human donor in good health (CMV status not recorded). Some clones in this sample may be carry-over from other donors' samples. Both conserved end residues are part of each CDR3. D genes are given only for firm matches. Some rows mark clone size as missing; the rest say once, few, many or name a class of expanded clone.

V,D,J,size,DNA,CDR3
TRBV28,-,TRBJ2-3,many,TGTGCCAGCAGTTCGGAAGATACGCAGTATTTT,CASSSEDTQYF
TRBV6-2/TRBV6-3,TRBD1,TRBJ1-4,-,TGTGCCAGCAGTGCGAACCGGGACAGCCTTAATGAAAAACTGTTTTTT,CASSANRDSLNEKLFF
TRBV20-1,-,TRBJ2-7,few,TGCAGTGCCCGCGGGGCTATCTCCTACGAGCAGTACTTC,CSARGAISYEQYF
TRBV7-9,TRBD1,TRBJ2-1,few,TGTGCCAGCAGAACCCGGGACAGAGTTTACAATGAGCAGTTCTTC,CASRTRDRVYNEQFF
TRBV4-3,-,TRBJ1-2,few,TGCGCCAGCAGCCAAGTAGTTGGGGGGAACTATGGCTACACCTTC,CASSQVVGGNYGYTF
TRBV6-8,-,TRBJ2-5,-,TGTGCCAGCAGTCCCGGAGTGGGGGGCCAAGAGACCCAGTACTTC,CASSPGVGGQETQYF
TRBV7-9,-,TRBJ1-1,few,TGTGCCAGCAGTACCGGGACAAGTGGCACTGAAGCTTTCTTT,CASSTGTSGTEAFF
TRBV12-5,-,TRBJ2-3,few,TGTGCTAGTGGTTTGAAAGGGGGTCTCACAGATACGCAGTATTTT,CASGLKGGLTDTQYF
TRBV12-3/TRBV12-4,TRBD1,TRBJ1-5,few,TGTGCCAGCAGCGCACGACAGGGGGCGGTTCAGCCCCAGCATTTT,CASSARQGAVQPQHF
TRBV6-2/TRBV6-3,TRBD2,TRBJ2-7,-,TGTGCCAGCAGTTACTTGCGGGGGTTCTCCTACGAGCAGTACTTC,CASSYLRGFSYEQYF
TRBV13,-,TRBJ2-7,-,TGTGCCAGCAGCTTACCCGGGGCAACCTACGAGCAGTACTTC,CASSLPGATYEQYF
TRBV12-3/TRBV12-4,-,TRBJ1-5,once,TGTGCCAGCAGTCCGGGGGGGGACGTCTATCAGCCCCAGCATTTT,CASSPGGDVYQPQHF
TRBV6-5,TRBD1,TRBJ1-5,many,TGTGCCAGCAGTTCCGGGACAGATAGCAATCAGCCCCAGCATTTT,CASSSGTDSNQPQHF
TRBV7-6,-,TRBJ2-6,-,TGTGCCAGCAGCTTAATCACGGGCACTAGGCGCGGCGCTGGGGCCAACGTCCTGACTTTC,CASSLITGTRRGAGANVLTF
TRBV12-3/TRBV12-4,-,TRBJ2-1,-,TGTGCCAGCAGCCCAATGACAGCGTCCTACAATGAGCAGTTCTTC,CASSPMTASYNEQFF
TRBV6-5,TRBD1,TRBJ1-1,-,TGTGCCAGCAGCTCGGGACAGGGGGCGCGATTGAACACTGAAGCTTTCTTT,CASSSGQGARLNTEAFF
TRBV4-1,TRBD1,TRBJ1-6,few,TGCGCCAGCAGCCACGAGGGACAGGCCTCATCACCCCTCCACTTT,CASSHEGQASSPLHF
TRBV7-9,-,TRBJ2-2,-,TGTGCCAGCAGCTTAATACAGCTCACCGGGGAGCTGTTTTTT,CASSLIQLTGELFF
TRBV27,-,TRBJ1-2,-,TGTGCCAGCAGCGGAACAGGAGCCTCTAACTATGGCTACACCTTC,CASSGTGASNYGYTF
TRBV7-6,-,TRBJ1-4,few,TGTGCCAGCAGCTTAGTCCCGGGCGGGGAGGAAAAACTGTTTTTT,CASSLVPGGEEKLFF
TRBV20-1,-,TRBJ2-1,-,TGCAGTGCTAGAGGGACGGAGAACAATGAGCAGTTCTTC,CSARGTENNEQFF
TRBV7-6,-,TRBJ2-1,many,TGTGCCAGCAGCTCGATCGACCAGGGGCTCTACAATGAGCAGTTCTTC,CASSSIDQGLYNEQFF
TRBV9,TRBD1,TRBJ1-1,few,TGTGCCAGCAGCGTAGCAGGGACAGTCCAGAACACTGAAGCTTTCTTT,CASSVAGTVQNTEAFF
TRBV7-2,-,TRBJ2-7,few,TGTGCCAGCAGCTTATTTGTGGGCGAGCAGTACTTC,CASSLFVGEQYF
TRBV12-3/TRBV12-4,-,TRBJ1-4,-,TGTGCCAGCAGTTTAGCCAGGGCGTGGGATAATGAAAAACTGTTTTTT,CASSLARAWDNEKLFF
TRBV4-1,-,TRBJ2-1,-,TGCGCCAGCAGCCAAGACTCACAGCAAAATGAGCAGTTCTTC,CASSQDSQQNEQFF
TRBV29-1,TRBD1,TRBJ2-2,-,TGCAGCGTTGAGGGACAGGGGAAGGACGGGGAGCTGTTTTTT,CSVEGQGKDGELFF
TRBV27,TRBD1,TRBJ2-1,-,TGTGCCAGCAGAACGATCGACAGGGATATCAATGAGCAGTTCTTC,CASRTIDRDINEQFF
TRBV2,-,TRBJ1-1,-,TGTGCCAGCAGTGTCAGGAGTTTTACTGAAGCTTTCTTT,CASSVRSFTEAFF
TRBV7-7,TRBD1,TRBJ2-2,few,TGTGCTAGCAGCTTCGAAACAGGGGGTACCGGGGAGCTGTTTTTT,CASSFETGGTGELFF
TRBV12-3/TRBV12-4,-,TRBJ2-5,-,TGTGCCAGCAGTTCGGTACCCCAAGAGACCCAGTACTTC,CASSSVPQETQYF
TRBV12-3/TRBV12-4,TRBD1,TRBJ2-5,few,TGTGCCAGTCTACCCAGAGGGGGCGGAGAGACCCAGTACTTC,CASLPRGGGETQYF
TRBV12-3/TRBV12-4,-,TRBJ2-1,few,TGTGCCAGCATCAATCTAGGGGGGGGGGACAATGAGCAGTTCTTC,CASINLGGGDNEQFF
TRBV27,TRBD1,TRBJ1-5,many,TGTGCCAGCAGGGCGGGACAGGGAAATCAGCCCCAGCATTTT,CASRAGQGNQPQHF